The sequence of this TCR beta chain was determined in a study of T cell repertoires in cytomegalovirus infection. TCRdb reprocessed the reads with MiXCR, giving one entry per CDR3 protein. The sample shows about 310,000 distinct CDR3 sequences, roughly 9.3% of them seen only once. CDR3 length equals 14 residues. V shed 5 bases and J shed 1 base, with 12 bases lying between them. Germline lookup yields CDR1 MNHNS and CDR2 SASEGT. This TCR derives from a human donor in good health (CMV status not recorded). Some clones in this sample may be carry-over from other donors' samples. The sample was PBMCs. V and J are TRBV6-1 and TRBJ2-7; no reliable D call. The CDR3 protein is CASSSRTLSYEQYV. The CDR3 bases are TGTGCCAGCAGTTCACGCACGTTATCCTACGAGCAGTACGTC.